This TCR beta chain derives from a study of T-cell memory formation after mild COVID-19. Germline CDR1 and CDR2: KGHDR and SFDVKD. The CDR3 runs 16 residues. V gave up 4 bases and J gave up 3 bases, with 15 bases separating them. TCRdb passed the 5' RACE reads through MiXCR, listing each CDR3 protein once. The sample yields 390,000 or so distinct CDR3 sequences, roughly 15% seen once. This receptor was taken from a man between 18 and 29 years old who had mild COVID-19 (a few samples of this study predate the infection). Cell type and time point are not known. The specimen sequenced was PBMCs or a T cell subset sorted from them (not recorded which). The V gene is TRBV24-1, the J gene TRBJ2-1; weak D call: TRBD2 (6 bases). CDR3 in amino acids: CATSEVGRARYNEQFF. As DNA, the CDR3 is TGTGCCACCAGTGAGGTCGGGAGAGCCCGCTACAATGAGCAGTTCTTC.